This T cell receptor (beta chain) was retrieved from a study of T cells after yellow fever vaccination. Study results and limitations: The booster response re-showed most primary clones: around 96% CD4, approximately 85% CD8.

TCRdb passed the 5' RACE reads through MiXCR, listing each CDR3 protein once. Counted here are around 260,000 distinct CDR3 sequences, around 5.2% occurring once; the ten biggest clones make up roughly 3%. Notes on this clonotype: Its antigen is unknown.

The CDR3 is made up of 16 amino acids. Germline CDR1 is SGDLS and CDR2 is YYNGEE. The ends lost 0 bases at V and 4 bases at J; junction bases unmatched: 3. The receptor's source is a man aged 18 to 29 who received the YFV17D yellow fever vaccine. Sequenced material: CD4+ T cells sorted from PBMCs, taken on the day of the yellow fever booster vaccination. The gene calls are TRBV9 and TRBJ2-6; 8 bases align to TRBD2. The CDR3 sequence: CASSVVGGAGANVLTF. CDR3 bases: TGTGCCAGCAGCGTAGTCGGGGGGGCCGGGGCCAACGTCCTGACTTTC.